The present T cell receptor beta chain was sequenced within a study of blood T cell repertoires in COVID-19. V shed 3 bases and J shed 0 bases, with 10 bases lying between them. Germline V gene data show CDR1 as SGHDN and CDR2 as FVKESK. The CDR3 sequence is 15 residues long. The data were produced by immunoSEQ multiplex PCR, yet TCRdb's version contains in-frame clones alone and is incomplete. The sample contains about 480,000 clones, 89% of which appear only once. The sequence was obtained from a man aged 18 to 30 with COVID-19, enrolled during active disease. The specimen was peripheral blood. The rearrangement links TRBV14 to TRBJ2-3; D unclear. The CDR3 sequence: CASSHRGASTDTQYF. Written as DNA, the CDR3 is TGTGCCAGCAGCCATCGCGGAGCTAGCACAGATACGCAGTATTTT.